The 27 T cell receptor beta chains in this list originate from one sample, sequenced in a study of blood T cell repertoires in COVID-19. The assay was immunoSEQ multiplex PCR, and TCRdb's table has in-frame clones only and misses some. The sample lists just under 150,000 clones; approximately 80% were seen once. Sequenced input: peripheral blood. The receptors were gathered from a human donor in a cohort sampled during active COVID-19.

This clone was detected only once. V and J are TRBV3-1 (or the pseudogene TRBV3-2) and TRBJ2-7, with a weak D call TRBD2 (5 bases). The CDR3 covers 14 residues. Germline V gene lookup returns CDR1 LGHDT and CDR2 YNNKEL (reference sequence). Trimming cost V 4 bases and J 6 bases, with 16 bases left between them. This chain's CDR3 is CASSPSLARGEQYF. CDR3 nucleotide sequence: TGTGCCAGCAGCCCGAGTTTGGCCCGGGGCGAGCAGTACTTC.

The chain carries TRBV3-1 (or the pseudogene TRBV3-2) and TRBJ2-1, with D possibly being TRBD1 (6 bases). CDR3 length equals 14 residues. Germline values: CDR1 LGHDT, CDR2 YNNKEL (reference sequence). V was cut by 5 bases and J by 5 bases, with 13 bases left in between. Here the CDR3 DNA reads TGTGCCAGCAGCTATATAAGGACAGACAATGAGCAGTTCTTC. As protein: CASSYIRTDNEQFF.

V and J are TRBV7-8 and TRBJ2-4; maybe TRBD1 (6 bases). Trimming stripped 5 bases from V and 8 bases from J, with 19 bases between. The CDR3 runs to 15 residues. CDR1 SGHVS and CDR2 FQNEAQ come from the germline V gene. The chain's CDR3 is CASSLRGLAADIQYF. The CDR3, as DNA: TGTGCCAGCAGCCTCAGGGGTCTTGCGGCCGACATTCAGTACTTC.

This rearrangement joins TRBV25-1 to TRBJ1-6; D ambiguous. Trimming pared 4 bases from V and 9 bases from J, leaving 22 bases between. Germline V lookup: CDR1 MGHDK, CDR2 SYGVNS. This CDR3 region has 17 residues. The DNA of the CDR3 is TGTGCCAGCAGTGGCGCGGGTGGACTAGGGATGGGTTCACCCCTCCACTTT. Its protein is CASSGAGGLGMGSPLHF.

The CDR3: CASSDPRDTEKLFF. The CDR3 DNA follows: TGTGCCAGTAGCGACCCCCGGGACACTGAAAAACTGTTTTTT. The chain combines TRBV19 with TRBJ1-4; weak D call: TRBD1 (6 bases). Between the trimmed V and J ends, which lost 6 bases and 7 bases, there was a span of 15 bases. The CDR3 totals 14 residues. CDR1 is LNHDA, CDR2 SQIVND, per germline (reference sequence).

V is TRBV28 and J is TRBJ2-7; a weak D match, TRBD2 (5 bases). CDR3 length equals 15 residues. V lost 8 bases and J lost 2, with 19 bases in between. Germline-derived CDR1 and CDR2 are MDHEN and SYDVKM. This CDR3 reads CASLNSRTLAYEQYF. The CDR3 DNA reads as TGTGCCAGCCTGAATTCCCGGACTTTAGCCTACGAGCAGTACTTC.

V is TRBV9 and J is TRBJ2-2; 9 nucleotides align to TRBD2. Germline values: CDR1 SGDLS, CDR2 YYNGEE. The ends lost 3 bases at V and 1 base at J; junction bases unmatched: 4. This CDR3 has 16 residues. The CDR3 nucleotides are TGTGCCAGCAGCGCCCGACTAGCGGAGAACACCGGGGAGCTGTTTTTT. Encoded protein: CASSARLAENTGELFF.

This clone has just one count. V usage is TRBV4-2 and J usage is TRBJ2-5, with 7 bases identical to TRBD2. The CDR3 sequence is 15 residues long. Per the germline V gene, CDR1 is LGHNA and CDR2 is YNFKEQ. The junction had 3 bases not matched to a gene; V was cut back by 0 bases and J by 2 bases. The CDR3 protein is CASSQEWTRQETQYF. Here the CDR3 DNA reads TGTGCCAGCAGCCAAGAGTGGACTAGACAAGAGACCCAGTACTTC.

The gene calls are TRBV7-2 and TRBJ2-3; 11 bases align to TRBD2. Trimming removed 2 bases from V and 6 bases from J; junction bases left unmatched: 7. Germline assignment: CDR1 SGHTA and CDR2 FQGNSA. The CDR3 contains 16 residues. DNA of the CDR3: TGTGCCAGCAGCTTATCCTTAGCGGGGGGGCTGGATACGCAGTATTTT. Residues: CASSLSLAGGLDTQYF.

The J gene is TRBJ2-6, the V gene TRBV14; D remains unclear. CDR3 length equals 18 residues. V gave up 0 bases and J gave up 0 bases, with 12 bases separating them. Germline V gives CDR1 SGHDN, CDR2 FVKESK. DNA for the CDR3: TGTGCCAGCAGCCAAGATGAACGGGTTCCCTCTGGGGCCAACGTCCTGACTTTC. Its protein product is CASSQDERVPSGANVLTF.

The chain joins TRBV9 to TRBJ2-5; possible D gene TRBD2, 5 bases. V was cut by 0 bases and J by 5 bases, with 14 bases left in between. Germline CDR1 SGDLS, CDR2 YYNGEE. The CDR3 is 15 amino acids. Here the CDR3 reads CASSVDPGSGETQYF. CDR3 DNA: TGTGCCAGCAGCGTAGATCCGGGATCGGGGGAGACCCAGTACTTC. The variable domain in full, with the rest retrieved from reference TRBV9 and TRBJ2-5, is DSGVTQTPKHLITATGQRVTLRCSPRSGDLSVYWYQQSLDQGLQFLIQYYNGEERAKGNILERFSAQQFPDLHSELNLSSLELGDSALYFCASSVDPGSGETQYFGPGTRLLVL.

This chain joins TRBV5-1 and TRBJ2-6; 9 bases line up with TRBD1. This CDR3 region has 17 residues. The V segment lost 4 bases and the J segment 3 bases; nucleotides outside the gene matches: 8. Germline lookup yields CDR1 SGHRS and CDR2 YFSETQ. The CDR3 DNA sequence: TGCGCCAGCAGCCGTGCTACAGGGGGCGGTGGGGCCAACGTCCTGACTTTC. Amino acid sequence: CASSRATGGGGANVLTF.

The rearrangement joins TRBV5-6 to TRBJ1-1; D call uncertain. The germline V and J ends were trimmed by 6 bases and 0 bases, with 12 bases remaining between them. The CDR3 runs to 14 residues. CDR1 is SGHDT and CDR2 is YYEEEE in the germline V gene. This CDR3 reads CASTLGAVNTEAFF. The CDR3 nucleotides are TGTGCCAGCACCCTGGGAGCAGTGAACACTGAAGCTTTCTTT.

V usage is TRBV12-3 or TRBV12-4 and J usage is TRBJ1-5, with 9 bases that match TRBD1. The CDR3 spans 12 residues. Trimming at V came to 8 bases and at J to 4 bases, leaving 0 bases not matched to a gene. This chain's CDR3 is CASGTGNQPQHF. The CDR3 region has the DNA TGTGCCAGCGGGACAGGGAATCAGCCCCAGCATTTT.

The rearrangement joins TRBV5-4 to TRBJ2-3; D may be TRBD1 (6 bases). Trimming took 6 bases from V and 4 from J, leaving 15 bases between them. The CDR3 consists of 14 residues. Germline CDR1 and CDR2: SGHNT and YYREEE (reference sequence). The CDR3 coding sequence is TGTGCCAGCATGATGACAGGTCCTTCAGATACGCAGTATTTT. Its protein product is CASMMTGPSDTQYF.

This clone showed up just once. This chain joins TRBV3-1 (or the pseudogene TRBV3-2) and TRBJ2-5, with 9 bases identical to TRBD2. There are 16 residues in the CDR3. The germline CDR1 and CDR2 sequences are LGHDT and YNNKEL (reference sequence). Trimming removed 4 bases from V and 0 bases from J; junction bases left unmatched: 6. CDR3 nucleotide sequence: TGTGCCAGCAGCCTTGGACTAGCGAGAGACCAAGAGACCCAGTACTTC. This codes for CASSLGLARDQETQYF.

The J gene is TRBJ2-1, the V gene TRBV7-2; 7 bases match TRBD2. Germline CDR1 reads SGHTA; CDR2 reads FQGNSA. V shed 6 bases and J 3 bases; nucleotides not matched to a gene: 11. The CDR3 is 16 amino acids. The CDR3 DNA reads as TGTGCCAGCAGACCTTCTAGCGGTCTGAACTACAATGAGCAGTTCTTC. As protein: CASRPSSGLNYNEQFF.

This clone has more than one count but fewer than ten. V and J are TRBV5-1 and TRBJ1-4, with a weak D call TRBD1 (6 bases). Trimming took 7 bases from V and 5 from J, leaving 21 bases between them. The CDR3 is 16 amino acids. Germline CDR1 reads SGHRS; CDR2 reads YFSETQ. This CDR3 is CASSRGGRRANEKLFF. In nucleotides, the CDR3 is TGCGCCAGCTCCCGCGGGGGGCGGAGGGCCAATGAAAAACTGTTTTTT.

A few counts support this clone. This rearrangement joins TRBV6-1 to TRBJ2-1, with 11 bases fitting TRBD2. V lost 3 bases to trimming and J lost 0 bases; unmatched junction nucleotides: 13. This CDR3 is built from 20 residues. Germline V CDR1 and CDR2: MNHNS, SASEGT. The CDR3 DNA sequence: TGTGCCAGCAGTGATCAAACTAGCGGGAGAGGGGGGGCCTCCTACAATGAGCAGTTCTTC. Its translation: CASSDQTSGRGGASYNEQFF.

The genes are TRBV18 and TRBJ2-2; 11 bases line up with TRBD1. Germline lookup yields CDR1 KGHSH and CDR2 LQKENI. The CDR3 loop spans 19 amino acids. The V and J ends lost 4 bases and 0 bases, in that order; junction bases with no gene match: 10. The chain's CDR3 is CASSLGLGQGATNTGELFF. In DNA, the CDR3 is TGTGCCAGCTCACTAGGCCTAGGACAGGGGGCTACGAACACCGGGGAGCTGTTTTTT.

CDR3 nucleotide sequence: TGTGCCAGCAGCCTTACAGGGGCCTCTGGAAACACCATATATTTT. Translated: CASSLTGASGNTIYF. This chain connects TRBV3-1 (or the pseudogene TRBV3-2) to TRBJ1-3; 7 bases agree with TRBD1. From germline, CDR1 is LGHDT and CDR2 YNNKEL (reference sequence). Unmatched junction bases numbered 3, after V lost 4 bases and J lost 0 bases. This CDR3 contains 15 residues.

This chain joins TRBV7-8 and TRBJ2-3; TRBD2 matches 11 bases. Germline CDR1 SGHVS, CDR2 FQNEAQ. This CDR3 comprises 19 residues. With 5 bases clipped from V and 4 bases from J, the junction kept 17 bases outside the gene matches. The CDR3, as DNA: TGTGCCAGCAGCGTAACCGCTTTATTAGCGGGGGGGCAAGCAGATACGCAGTATTTT. Amino acids: CASSVTALLAGGQADTQYF.

The chain employs TRBV19 and TRBJ1-1; possible D gene TRBD1, 6 bases. V lost 10 bases, J lost 1 base, and 13 bases lay in between. The length of the CDR3 is 13 residues. The germline CDR1 and CDR2 sequences are LNHDA and SQIVND (reference sequence). The CDR3 here is CATRQAANTEAFF. DNA for the CDR3: TGTGCCACCCGACAGGCTGCGAACACTGAAGCTTTCTTT.

The chain recombines TRBV28 with TRBJ1-4; tentative D call: TRBD1 (6 bases). The CDR3 runs to 17 residues. Germline V gives CDR1 MDHEN, CDR2 SYDVKM. The ends were cut back, 4 bases at V and 3 bases at J, with 18 bases in the middle. The chain's CDR3 is CASSSVGDRPSNEKLFF. In DNA form, the CDR3 reads TGTGCCAGCAGTTCTGTCGGCGACAGGCCCTCTAATGAAAAACTGTTTTTT.

The V gene is TRBV5-1, the J gene TRBJ2-5; possible D gene TRBD1, 6 bases. There are 14 residues in the CDR3. Germline lookup yields CDR1 SGHRS and CDR2 YFSETQ. V dropped 4 bases and J dropped 5 bases, with 15 bases sitting between them. The CDR3 reads CASSLRGLGETQYF. CDR3 DNA sequence: TGCGCCAGCAGCCTCAGGGGTCTAGGGGAGACCCAGTACTTC.

CDR3 nucleotide sequence: TGTGCCAGCAGTGAACCGGGACAGGGCACAGATACGCAGTATTTT. Translated: CASSEPGQGTDTQYF. The V call is TRBV25-1, the J call TRBJ2-3; 8 bases agree with TRBD1. The ends lost 2 bases at V and 1 base at J; junction bases unmatched: 2. CDR1 is MGHDK, CDR2 SYGVNS, per germline. This CDR3 comprises 15 residues.

This clone has ten or more counts. V and J are TRBV30 and TRBJ1-5; tentative D call: TRBD1 (6 bases). The germline CDR1 and CDR2 sequences are GTSNPN and SVGIG (reference sequence). V was cut by 4 bases and J by 4 bases, with 11 bases left in between. This CDR3 contains 13 residues. Here the CDR3 DNA reads TGTGCCTGGACTGTTCAGGGGAATCAGCCCCAGCATTTT. It encodes CAWTVQGNQPQHF.